This T cell receptor beta chain was captured by sequencing in a study of blood T cell repertoires in COVID-19. Study at large: Researchers got acute and convalescent COVID-19 samples from the United States, Italy and Spain. PBMCs, B-cell-depleted T cells, or T cells were the source of the cDNA or gDNA that made up the material.

Germline V gene sequence: CDR1 MNHEY, CDR2 SVGAGI. V shed 6 bases and J 6 bases; nucleotides not matched to a gene: 7. This CDR3 region has 15 residues. In the original workflow: Estimation of nucleated cell counts relied on the amplification of reference gene primers. The assay was immunoSEQ multiplex PCR, and TCRdb's table has in-frame clones only and misses some. Clone size and the V and J calls come from that table; the DNA yielded D and trimming. The profile shows over 200,000 clones, approximately 90% of them singletons. The source is a man between 60 and 75 years old who had recovered from COVID-19. The sample taken for sequencing was peripheral blood. The chain uses TRBV6-5 and TRBJ1-5; TRBD1 agrees at 11 bases. CDR3 residues: CASSLGQGASQPQHF. The CDR3 region has the DNA TGTGCCAGCAGCCTCGGACAGGGGGCGAGTCAGCCCCAGCATTTT.